This entry describes one T cell receptor (beta chain). This clone's antigen is unknown. The record has no base qualities; no much larger clone is one base away. In total, just over 650 healthy bone marrow donors made up the cohort. At the time of sampling, every cohort member was nominally healthy, though immune exposures that went unrecorded were likely present. The donor tested CMV seropositive and was one of the 289 seropositive cohort members. Each donor provided a peripheral blood sample, and peripheral blood mononuclear cells were used for TCR beta sequencing. Genomic DNA was extracted from the blood cell samples with the Qiagen DNeasy Blood Extraction Kit. This entry comes from a study of cytomegalovirus exposure and HLA in healthy donors (dated by TCRdb to 2016 to 2017). Looking at the study overall: An earlier analysis of roughly 570 of the donors reported 250 to 300 Gb of sequence data and around 100 million unique TCR beta sequences obtained from about 179 million T cells. The later analysis used no new phenotypic data to find candidate immune exposures, relying instead on TCR beta sequences and their occurrence across donors. The study combined high-throughput TCR immunosequencing, statistical association of individual TCRs with disease status, and machine learning to predict cytomegalovirus infection status. In a later genetic analysis, genome-wide SNP genotypes for about 55% of the 666 donors were used, and that subset was treated as a discovery cohort. Donor age, sex, ethnicity and CMV serostatus were collected together with the repertoire data. An earlier analysis of about 600 of the donors used high-throughput TCR beta sequencing to judge whether each TCR beta V gene segment behaved as functional or pseudogenic. HLA typing included class I and class II loci at four-digit resolution. An early release that covered roughly 600 HLA-typed donors contained 250 to 350 gigabases of sequencing data and some 87 million unique TCR sequences. Among 398 genotyped donors of the cohort, an average of approximately 250,000 unique TCR beta nucleotide sequences were sequenced per donor, roughly 18% of them non-productive. A later analysis re-examined previously published TCR beta repertoires from 500 to 700 donors and added high-resolution HLA genotyping to investigate patterns of TCR occurrence. Typing coverage varied by locus: about 620-640 donors for A, B, C, DRB1 and DQB1; around 560 for DQA1; over 600 for DPA1; approximately 450 for DPB1. The aim of the study was to test whether cataloging public T cell receptors could identify signatures of past pathogen exposure. In addition to the first cohort of 666 subjects, a separate validation cohort of 130 or so different subjects was used. A handful of DR-DQ haplotypes were handled as single units for association and clustering because linkage in the cohort was strong. Using immunosequencing, the study profiled T cell repertoires from fewer than 850 subjects and related those repertoires to cytomegalovirus serostatus. Of the 300 to 500 genotyped donors, 75% to 85% were placed in the genetic ancestry cluster associated with self-reported Caucasian donors. All discovery cohort repertoires had been generated using a single sequencing platform. Findings and caveats that apply to the study as a whole: A further reported finding was that TCR beta sequences accurately predicted the HLA-A and HLA-B alleles for most subjects in the first cohort. The sequencing pipeline was judged likely to have produced a cluster of highly shared sequence variants as a technical artifact. According to a later genetic analysis, donors in an Asian-associated ancestry cluster had fewer N-insertions in productive TCRs than the approximately 670-donor mean. Because HLA typing was unavailable for some donors at each locus, only the typed subset was used in association tests. Compared with equally common non-associated chains, HLA-associated TCR beta chains in a later analysis were more clonally expanded and had lower generation probabilities. Correlated functional status among segregating V segments might be attributable to linkage disequilibrium, but an unknown experimental factor could not be ruled out. In a later analysis, several top co-occurrence clusters were reported to appear linked to parvovirus B19, influenza, CMV and Epstein-Barr virus. Most TCR sequences were seen in very few donors, while some public TCRs were found in many individuals. An earlier analysis of several hundred of the donors showed that most TCR beta V segments appeared in productive rearrangements either about 87% or about 30% of the time, which broadly matched IMGT annotations. The presence/absence analyses assumed that sequencing depth was roughly uniform across donors, and that assumption may not be true. According to a later analysis, TCR association rates differed among HLA loci, with DRB1 alleles showing the most associated TCRs and HLA-C alleles showing the fewest. In a later analysis, most CMV-associated TCR beta chains were found to appear HLA-restricted, with HLA associations seemingly driven largely by CMV exposure. The study gave a list of some 150 TCR beta chains associated with cytomegalovirus. The classifier was reported to diagnose cytomegalovirus status with high specificity and sensitivity in both the original and validation cohorts. In vitro tests confirmed that a few of the cytomegalovirus-associated TCR beta chains recognize cytomegalovirus antigens. When HLA alleles, especially DR and DQ, strongly co-occurred, attributing TCR associations to individual alleles was difficult. For the cohort, immune exposure information was limited to CMV serostatus. Because the 87-base-pair reads could not distinguish some IMGT-functional V segments, including TRBV6-2 and TRBV6-3, those segments were excluded. According to the authors, the approach could potentially be generalized to other disease states and immunological phenotypes. At a false discovery rate of 0.05, a later analysis linked some 18,000 TCR beta sequences to specific HLA alleles. The cohort was sequenced for TCR beta chains only, and without alpha or paired-chain data the features that could be detected were limited. An association between a missense DCLRE1C variant and V-gene and J-gene trimming of TCR beta chains was found in a later genetic analysis and replicated in an independent cohort. Because counts were too low, seventeen rarely observed V segments, including chromosome 9 orphons, were excluded from the earlier analysis of about 500 of the donors.

The protocol used for the library was the immunoSEQ multiplex PCR assay. The multiplex PCR relied on a mix of 60 forward primers for TCR Vbeta segments and 13 reverse primers for TCR Jbeta segments. The CDR3 region of rearranged TCR beta genes was amplified from genomic DNA with a multiplex PCR assay. The amplified TCR beta libraries were sequenced on the Illumina HiSeq System as 87-base-pair reads. In the original analysis: A later analysis tallied around 87 million unique TCR beta chains across the 666 repertoires, and approximately 11 million of those chains were shared by two or more donors. Raw reads were error-corrected and collapsed into unique sequences by a nearest-neighbor algorithm in which closely related sequences were merged to remove PCR and sequencing errors. To assign V, D and J gene segments, CDR3 sequences were aligned to IMGT reference sequences. For a sequence to be retained, at least a six-nucleotide match to both a V gene segment and a J gene segment was required. Rearrangements were classified as productive when the CDR3 lacked stop codons and remained in frame with V and J, and all other rearrangements were classified as non-productive. Following IMGT convention, CDR3 was defined as the stretch from the second conserved V-encoded cysteine to the conserved J-encoded phenylalanine. Sequences without an unambiguous match to a single V gene segment were excluded from the earlier analysis of approximately 560 of the donors. An earlier analysis of roughly 590 of the donors called V segments functional above 56.7% productive rearrangements and segregating when the between-donor standard deviation exceeded 5%. A statistical classification framework was built to diagnose cytomegalovirus status from the catalog of TCR beta chain sequences. In a later analysis, V and J genes were assigned by comparing TCR nucleotide sequences against IMGT/GENE-DB human TR gene sequences. In a later analysis, CDR3 sequences and most-parsimonious VDJ recombination scenarios were assigned using the TCRdist pipeline. A later analysis defined each TCR beta chain by its CDR3 amino acid sequence plus V-gene family, and excluded reads lacking a unique V-gene family. As a way to deal with suspected cross-contamination and a sequencing artifact, a later analysis dropped approximately 590 nucleotide sequences that were highly shared and had low generation probability. For each public chain, a later analysis derived a clonal expansion index from normalized ranks of inferred template counts within each repertoire. In a later analysis, generation probabilities were computed using a VDJ recombination model fitted to out-of-frame rearrangements, and the results were checked against IGoR. In a later analysis, TCR-TCR, TCR-HLA and TCR-CMV co-occurrence was scored with hypergeometric tests, and a repertoire-size bias correction was applied to TCR pairs. To estimate false discovery rates, a later analysis permuted the HLA or CMV assignments 20 times. In a later analysis, co-occurring TCRs were grouped using DBSCAN, and TCRdist sequence similarity was added for clustering within HLA-allele-positive subsets. Repertoires with fewer than 30,000 or more than 120,000 public chains, plus five repertoires with anomalous nucleotide sharing, were excluded from co-occurrence clustering. TCRdb holds this immuneACCESS table with in-frame rearrangements only. Some clones are missing; in checked studies, unresolved V genes explain under half, and the rest has no known cause. From that table come the V and J calls and clone size; the DNA was used to work out D and trimming. In this sample the table shows some 120,000 clones, 77% of which occur a single time. The ten largest clones capture roughly 9.8% of the sample.

CDR1 and CDR2, looked up from the germline V gene, are MNHNS and SASEGT. V lost 6 bases and J lost 0 bases, and the count of bases not matched to a germline gene is 4. Including the terminal cysteine and phenylalanine, the CDR3 comprises 14 residues. The only DNA kept is the CDR3, 42 bases in frame from the first base. The sequencing input was PBMCs. The source is a man aged 35-49 years in good health and CMV-seropositive. Rearrangement joined TRBV6-1 to TRBJ2-5, and TRBD1 matches 7 of the central bases. The CDR3 region: CASRIGTDQETQYF. The nucleotide sequence reads TGTGCCAGCAGAATCGGGACAGACCAAGAGACCCAGTACTTC.